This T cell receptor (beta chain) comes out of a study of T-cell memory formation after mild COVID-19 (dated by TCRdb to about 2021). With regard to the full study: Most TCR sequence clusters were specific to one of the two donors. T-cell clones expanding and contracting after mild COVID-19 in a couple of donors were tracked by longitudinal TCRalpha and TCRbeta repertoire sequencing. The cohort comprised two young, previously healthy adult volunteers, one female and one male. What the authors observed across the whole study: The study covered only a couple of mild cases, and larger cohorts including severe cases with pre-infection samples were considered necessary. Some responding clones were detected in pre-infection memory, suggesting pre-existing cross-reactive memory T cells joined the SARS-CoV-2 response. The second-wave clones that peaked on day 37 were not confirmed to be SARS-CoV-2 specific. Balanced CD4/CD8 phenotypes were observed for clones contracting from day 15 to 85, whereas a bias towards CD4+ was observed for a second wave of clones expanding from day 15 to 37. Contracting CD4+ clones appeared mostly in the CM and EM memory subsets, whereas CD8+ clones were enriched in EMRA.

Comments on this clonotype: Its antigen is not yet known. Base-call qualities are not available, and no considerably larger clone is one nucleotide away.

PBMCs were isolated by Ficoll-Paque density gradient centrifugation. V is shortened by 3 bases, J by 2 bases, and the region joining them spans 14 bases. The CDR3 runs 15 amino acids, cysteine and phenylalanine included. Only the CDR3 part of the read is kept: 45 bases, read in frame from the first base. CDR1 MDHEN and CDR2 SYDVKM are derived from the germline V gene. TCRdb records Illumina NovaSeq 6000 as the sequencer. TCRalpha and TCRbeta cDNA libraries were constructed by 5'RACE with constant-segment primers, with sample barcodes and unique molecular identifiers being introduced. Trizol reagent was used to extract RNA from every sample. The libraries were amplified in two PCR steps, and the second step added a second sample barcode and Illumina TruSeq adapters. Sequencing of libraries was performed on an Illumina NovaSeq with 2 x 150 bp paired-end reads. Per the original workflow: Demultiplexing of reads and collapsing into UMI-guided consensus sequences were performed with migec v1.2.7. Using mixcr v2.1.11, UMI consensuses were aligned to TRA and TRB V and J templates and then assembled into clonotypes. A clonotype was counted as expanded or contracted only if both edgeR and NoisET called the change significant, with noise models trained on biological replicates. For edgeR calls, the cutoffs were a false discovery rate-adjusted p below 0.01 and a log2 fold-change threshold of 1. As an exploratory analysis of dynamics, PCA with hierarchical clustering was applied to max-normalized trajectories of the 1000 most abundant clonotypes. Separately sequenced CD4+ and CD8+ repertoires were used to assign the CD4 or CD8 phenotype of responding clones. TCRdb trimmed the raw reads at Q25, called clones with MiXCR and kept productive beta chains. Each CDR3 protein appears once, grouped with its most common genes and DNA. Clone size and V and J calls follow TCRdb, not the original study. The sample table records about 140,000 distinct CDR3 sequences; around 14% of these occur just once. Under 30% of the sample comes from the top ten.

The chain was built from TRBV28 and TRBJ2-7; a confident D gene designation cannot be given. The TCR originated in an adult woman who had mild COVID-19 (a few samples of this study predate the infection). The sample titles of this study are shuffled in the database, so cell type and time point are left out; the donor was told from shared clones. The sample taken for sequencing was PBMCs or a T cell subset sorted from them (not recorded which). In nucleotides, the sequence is TGTGCCAGCAGTTTTGGTTTAGACCTCACCTACGAGCAGTACTTC. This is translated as CASSFGLDLTYEQYF.